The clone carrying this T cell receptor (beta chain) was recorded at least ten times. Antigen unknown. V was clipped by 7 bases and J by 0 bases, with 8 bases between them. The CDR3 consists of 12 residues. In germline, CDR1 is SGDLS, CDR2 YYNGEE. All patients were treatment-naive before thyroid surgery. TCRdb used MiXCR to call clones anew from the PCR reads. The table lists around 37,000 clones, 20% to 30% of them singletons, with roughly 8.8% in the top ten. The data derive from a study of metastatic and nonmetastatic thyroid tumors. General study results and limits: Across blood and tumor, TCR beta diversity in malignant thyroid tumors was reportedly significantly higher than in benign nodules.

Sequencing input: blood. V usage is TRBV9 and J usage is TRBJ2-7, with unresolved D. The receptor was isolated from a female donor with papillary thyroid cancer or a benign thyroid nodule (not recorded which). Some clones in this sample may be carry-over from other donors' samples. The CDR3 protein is CASGGSSYEQYF. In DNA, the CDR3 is TGTGCCAGCGGTGGCTCCTCCTACGAGCAGTACTTC.